This T cell receptor (beta chain) was documented in a study of T cells in Graves' hyperthyroidism and ophthalmopathy. Amplification targeted TCR beta CDR3 regions from RNA transcripts. A first-round RT-PCR of the TCR CDR3 used the HTBI primer set. MiXCR, applied by TCRdb to the multiplex PCR reads, yields one record per CDR3 protein. The sample contains about 710,000 distinct CDR3 sequences, around 17% of which appear only once. Study results and limitations: Peripheral blood also featured most of the thyroid clonotypes expanded above 0.001.

The CDR3 runs to 16 residues. Germline CDR1 SGHVS, CDR2 FQNEAQ. V lost 5 bases, J lost 1 base, and 14 bases lay in between. No ophthalmopathy progression within 18 months constituted stable Graves' hyperthyroidism. Disease duration under 2 months; hyperthyroidism patients were aged 18 to 65. This clonotype was recorded a few times. As yet, its antigen is unknown. The clonotype was recovered from a man younger than 35 with Graves' hyperthyroidism. Sequences were obtained from blood. The V and J genes are TRBV7-8 and TRBJ2-2; possibly TRBD1 for D (6 bases). The CDR3 bases are TGTGCCAGCAGCACCCTGACAGGATTGAACACCGGGGAGCTGTTTTTT. This sequence encodes CASSTLTGLNTGELFF.